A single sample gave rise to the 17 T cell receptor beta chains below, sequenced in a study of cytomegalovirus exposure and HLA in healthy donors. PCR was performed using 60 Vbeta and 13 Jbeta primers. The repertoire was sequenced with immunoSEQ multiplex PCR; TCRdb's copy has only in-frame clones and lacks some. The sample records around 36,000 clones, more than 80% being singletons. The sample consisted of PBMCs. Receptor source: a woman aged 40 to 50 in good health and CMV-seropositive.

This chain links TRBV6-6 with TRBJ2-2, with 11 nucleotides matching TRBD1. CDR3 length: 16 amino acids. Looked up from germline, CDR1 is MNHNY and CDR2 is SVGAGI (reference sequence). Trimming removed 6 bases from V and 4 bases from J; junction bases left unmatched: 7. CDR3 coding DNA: TGTGCCAGCAGCGCGGACGGGACAGGGGGCACCGGGGAGCTGTTTTTT. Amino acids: CASSADGTGGTGELFF.

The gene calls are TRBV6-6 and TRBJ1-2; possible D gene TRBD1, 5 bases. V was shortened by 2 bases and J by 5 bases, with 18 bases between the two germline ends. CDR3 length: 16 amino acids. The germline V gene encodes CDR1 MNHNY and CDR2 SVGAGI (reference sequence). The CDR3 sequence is CASSYPGTLNGYGYTF. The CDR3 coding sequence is TGTGCCAGCAGTTACCCAGGGACTCTGAATGGATATGGCTACACCTTC.

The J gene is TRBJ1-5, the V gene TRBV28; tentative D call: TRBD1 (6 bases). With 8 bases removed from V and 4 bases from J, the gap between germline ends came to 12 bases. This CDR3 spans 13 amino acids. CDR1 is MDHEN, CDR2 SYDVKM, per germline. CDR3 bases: TGTGCCAGCCATCAGGGGCTGAATCAGCCCCAGCATTTT. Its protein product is CASHQGLNQPQHF.

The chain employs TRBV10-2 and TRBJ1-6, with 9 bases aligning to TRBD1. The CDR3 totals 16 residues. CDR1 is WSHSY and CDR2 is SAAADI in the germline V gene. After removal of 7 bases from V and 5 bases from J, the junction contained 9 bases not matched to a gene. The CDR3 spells CASNSWTGVNNSPLHF. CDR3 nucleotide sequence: TGCGCCAGCAATTCTTGGACAGGGGTGAATAATTCACCCCTCCACTTT.

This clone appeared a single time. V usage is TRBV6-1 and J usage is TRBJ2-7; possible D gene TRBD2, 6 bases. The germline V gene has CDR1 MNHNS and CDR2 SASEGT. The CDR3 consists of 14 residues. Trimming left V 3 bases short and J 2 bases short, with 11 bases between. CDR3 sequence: CASSEEGSAYEQYF. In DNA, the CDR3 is TGTGCCAGCAGTGAGGAGGGATCAGCCTACGAGCAGTACTTC.

The CDR3 DNA sequence: TGTGCCAGCAGTACTACCACTGAAGCTTTCTTT. This codes for CASSTTTEAFF. The chain employs TRBV28 and TRBJ1-1; D is unclear. There are 11 residues in the CDR3. V lost 5 bases and J lost 4, with 5 bases in between. The germline CDR1 and CDR2 sequences are MDHEN and SYDVKM.

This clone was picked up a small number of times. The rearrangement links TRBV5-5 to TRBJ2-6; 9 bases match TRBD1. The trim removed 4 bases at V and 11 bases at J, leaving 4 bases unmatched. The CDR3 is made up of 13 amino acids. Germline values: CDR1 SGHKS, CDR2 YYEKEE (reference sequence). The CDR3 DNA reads TGTGCCAGCAGCCGGAGGACAGGGGACGTCCTGACTTTC. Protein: CASSRRTGDVLTF. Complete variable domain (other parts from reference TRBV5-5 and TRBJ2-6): DAGVTQSPTHLIKTRGQQVTLRCSPISGHKSVSWYQQVLGQGPQFIFQYYEKEERGRGNFPDRFSARQFPNYSSELNVNALLLGDSALYLCASSRRTGDVLTFGAGSRLTVL.

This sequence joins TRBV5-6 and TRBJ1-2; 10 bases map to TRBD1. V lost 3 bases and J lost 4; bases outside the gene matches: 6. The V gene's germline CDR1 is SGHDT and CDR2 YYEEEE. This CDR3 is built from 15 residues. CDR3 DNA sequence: TGTGCCAGCAGCTCCCCGGGACAGGGGAGCTATGGCTACACCTTC. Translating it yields CASSSPGQGSYGYTF.

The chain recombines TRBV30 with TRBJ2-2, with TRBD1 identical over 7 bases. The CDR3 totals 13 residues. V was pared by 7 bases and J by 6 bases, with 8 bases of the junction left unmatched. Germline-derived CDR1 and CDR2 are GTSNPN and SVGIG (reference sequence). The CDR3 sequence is CALDPQGAGELFF. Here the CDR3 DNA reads TGTGCCTTAGACCCCCAGGGGGCCGGGGAGCTGTTTTTT.

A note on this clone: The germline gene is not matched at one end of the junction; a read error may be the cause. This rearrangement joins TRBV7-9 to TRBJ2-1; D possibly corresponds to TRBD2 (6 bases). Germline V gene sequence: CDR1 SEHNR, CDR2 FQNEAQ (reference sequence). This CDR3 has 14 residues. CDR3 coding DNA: TGTTCCAGCAGCTTTCATAAAGCGGGCAGTGAGCAGTTCTTC. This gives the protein CSSSFHKAGSEQFF.

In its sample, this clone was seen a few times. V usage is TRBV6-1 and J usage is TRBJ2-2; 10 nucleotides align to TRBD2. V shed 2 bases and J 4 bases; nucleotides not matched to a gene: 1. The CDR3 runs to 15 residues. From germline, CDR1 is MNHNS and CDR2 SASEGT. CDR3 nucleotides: TGTGCCAGCAGTGAAAGCGGGGGGGGCACCGGGGAGCTGTTTTTT. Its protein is CASSESGGGTGELFF.

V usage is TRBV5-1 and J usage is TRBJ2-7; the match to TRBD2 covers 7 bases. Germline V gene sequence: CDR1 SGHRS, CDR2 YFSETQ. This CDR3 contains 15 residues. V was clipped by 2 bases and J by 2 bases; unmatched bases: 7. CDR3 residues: CASSLAAGEAYEQYF. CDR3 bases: TGCGCCAGCAGCTTAGCGGCGGGGGAGGCCTACGAGCAGTACTTC.

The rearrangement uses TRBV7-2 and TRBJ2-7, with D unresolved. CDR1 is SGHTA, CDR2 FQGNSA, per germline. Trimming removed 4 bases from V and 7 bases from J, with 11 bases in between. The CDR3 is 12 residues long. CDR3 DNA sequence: TGTGCCAGCAGCTCACTAAAGGAAGAGCAGTACTTC. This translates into CASSSLKEEQYF.

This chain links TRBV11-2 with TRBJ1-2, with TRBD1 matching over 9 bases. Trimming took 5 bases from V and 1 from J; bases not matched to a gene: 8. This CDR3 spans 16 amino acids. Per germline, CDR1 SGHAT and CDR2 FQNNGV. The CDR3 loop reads CASSTRRQGVNYGYTF. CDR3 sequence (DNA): TGTGCCAGCAGCACCCGACGACAGGGGGTTAACTATGGCTACACCTTC. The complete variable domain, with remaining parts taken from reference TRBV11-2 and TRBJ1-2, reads EAGVAQSPRYKIIEKRQSVAFWCNPISGHATLYWYQQILGQGPKLLIQFQNNGVVDDSQLPKDRFSAERLKGVDSTLKIQPAKLEDSAVYLCASSTRRQGVNYGYTFGSGTRLTVV.

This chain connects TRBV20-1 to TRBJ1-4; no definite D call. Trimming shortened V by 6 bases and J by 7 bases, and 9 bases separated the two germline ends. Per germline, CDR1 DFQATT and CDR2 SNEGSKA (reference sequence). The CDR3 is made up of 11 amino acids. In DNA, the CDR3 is TGCAGTGCGGGAGAGGCTGAAAAACTGTTTTTT. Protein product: CSAGEAEKLFF.

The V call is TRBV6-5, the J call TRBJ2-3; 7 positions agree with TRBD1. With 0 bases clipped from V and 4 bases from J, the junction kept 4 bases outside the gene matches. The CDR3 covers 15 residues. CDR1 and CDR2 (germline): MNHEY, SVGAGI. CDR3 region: CASSYSNQGADTQYF. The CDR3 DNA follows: TGTGCCAGCAGTTACTCTAATCAGGGGGCAGATACGCAGTATTTT.

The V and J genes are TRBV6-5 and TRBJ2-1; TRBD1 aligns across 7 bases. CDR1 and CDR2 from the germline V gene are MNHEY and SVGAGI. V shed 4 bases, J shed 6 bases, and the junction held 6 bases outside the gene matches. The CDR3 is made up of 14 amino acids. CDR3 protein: CASSSPTGFNEQFF. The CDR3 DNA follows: TGTGCCAGCAGTTCCCCGACAGGGTTCAATGAGCAGTTCTTC.